Below are 20 T cell receptor beta chains sequenced from a single sample in a study of cytomegalovirus exposure and HLA in healthy donors. PCR was performed using 60 Vbeta and 13 Jbeta primers. Generated by immunoSEQ multiplex PCR, the TCRdb table keeps only in-frame clones and is missing some. Of hundreds of thousands of clones listed, around nine tenths are singletons. Sequenced: PBMCs. These receptors all stem from a woman between 18 and 30 years old in good health and CMV-seronegative.

The V gene is TRBV9, the J gene TRBJ2-1; 11 bases fit TRBD2. The ends lost 3 bases at V and 7 bases at J; junction bases unmatched: 9. This CDR3 has 16 amino acids. Germline CDR1 SGDLS, CDR2 YYNGEE. The CDR3 loop reads CASSAELAGAGNEQFF. The CDR3 bases are TGTGCCAGCAGCGCGGAACTAGCGGGGGCGGGTAATGAGCAGTTCTTC.

This clone was recorded once. V and J are TRBV5-1 and TRBJ1-1, with 10 bases that match TRBD1. Unmatched junction bases numbered 13, after V lost 4 bases and J lost 7 bases. CDR3 size: 16 residues. The germline V gene has CDR1 SGHRS and CDR2 YFSETQ. The CDR3 reads CASSQDRGLTPNEAFF. CDR3 nucleotides: TGCGCCAGCAGCCAGGACAGGGGGTTGACGCCAAATGAAGCTTTCTTT.

This chain links TRBV7-9 with TRBJ2-1, with 8 bases that match TRBD2. Unmatched junction bases numbered 4, after V lost 2 bases and J lost 4 bases. Germline V CDR1 and CDR2: SEHNR, FQNEAQ (reference sequence). The CDR3 is 15 residues long. CDR3 loop: CASSLLSGAYNEQFF. For the CDR3, the DNA is TGTGCCAGCAGCTTACTTAGCGGGGCGTACAATGAGCAGTTCTTC.

CDR3 amino acids: CASSTTGQVNTEAFF. In nucleotides, the CDR3 is TGTGCCAGCTCTACGACAGGACAGGTGAACACTGAAGCTTTCTTT. The chain is built from TRBV18 and TRBJ1-1, with TRBD1 identical over 7 bases. The germline CDR1 and CDR2 sequences are KGHSH and LQKENI. CDR3 size: 15 residues. V trimming: 6 bases; J trimming: 0 bases; junction bases outside the gene matches: 7.

The chain links TRBV2 to TRBJ1-1, with a tentative D call TRBD1 (6 bases). The V end was cut by 6 bases, the J end by 7 bases, with 12 bases between. The length of the CDR3 is 12 residues. Per the germline V gene, CDR1 is SNHLY and CDR2 is FYNNEI. CDR3 DNA sequence: TGTGCCAGCAGCAGGGACAACTATGAAGCTTTCTTT. Translation gives CASSRDNYEAFF.

The V and J genes are TRBV5-1 and TRBJ2-5; perhaps TRBD2 as D (5 bases). The V and J ends lost 5 bases and 1 base respectively, with 12 bases between them. This CDR3 contains 14 residues. Germline CDR1 and CDR2: SGHRS and YFSETQ. This CDR3 reads CASRGASPQETQYF. As DNA, the CDR3 is TGCGCCAGCAGGGGAGCTAGCCCCCAAGAGACCCAGTACTTC.

The rearrangement joins TRBV6-5 to TRBJ1-2; D uncertain. Germline CDR1 MNHEY, CDR2 SVGAGI. V was clipped by 0 bases and J by 0 bases, with 8 bases between them. The CDR3 has 15 amino acids. For the CDR3, the DNA is TGTGCCAGCAGTTACTCGATCGGGACTAACTATGGCTACACCTTC. This gives the protein CASSYSIGTNYGYTF.

CDR3 sequence reads: CASSYVAGGNYGYTF. For the CDR3, the DNA is TGTGCCAGCAGTTACGTCGCAGGGGGGAACTATGGCTACACCTTC. The V call is TRBV6-5, the J call TRBJ1-2, with 7 nucleotides matching TRBD1. The CDR3 extends over 15 amino acids. Germline V lookup: CDR1 MNHEY, CDR2 SVGAGI. With V trimmed by 2 bases and J by 2 bases, 5 bases remained unmatched.

The genes are TRBV5-6 and TRBJ1-6; 7 bases fit TRBD1. Germline V CDR1 and CDR2: SGHDT, YYEEEE. V trimming: 1 base; J trimming: 0 bases; junction bases outside the gene matches: 7. The CDR3 runs 18 residues. CDR3 sequence: CASSLPGQTSSYNSPLHF. CDR3 bases: TGTGCCAGCAGCTTGCCGGGACAGACGAGCTCCTATAATTCACCCCTCCACTTT.

The chain combines TRBV5-4 with TRBJ2-1; TRBD2 aligns across 8 bases. Trimming at V came to 3 bases and at J to 7 bases, leaving 6 bases not matched to a gene. Germline V gives CDR1 SGHNT, CDR2 YYREEE (reference sequence). This CDR3 comprises 14 residues. This CDR3 is CASSWPGGLNEQFF. DNA of the CDR3: TGTGCCAGCAGCTGGCCGGGGGGGCTGAATGAGCAGTTCTTC.

The J gene is TRBJ2-3, the V gene TRBV10-3; 7 nucleotides match TRBD1. The length of the CDR3 is 15 residues. Germline CDR1 is ENHRY and CDR2 is SYGVKD. The V and J ends lost 2 bases and 2 bases, in that order; junction bases with no gene match: 4. The CDR3 region is CAISETGVDTDTQYF. CDR3 in DNA: TGTGCCATCAGTGAGACAGGGGTAGACACAGATACGCAGTATTTT.

Comment on this clone: The junction does not match germline at one end; this may be a read error. V and J are TRBV27 and TRBJ2-7; TRBD1 is a possible D gene (6 bases). The CDR3 runs to 15 residues. In germline, CDR1 is MNHEY, CDR2 SMNVEV (reference sequence). For the CDR3, the DNA is TGTGCCAGCAGTACCCAAGGGGGACCCTCCCACGAGCAGTACTTC. It specifies CASSTQGGPSHEQYF.

This chain connects TRBV4-1 to TRBJ2-3; TRBD1 matches 9 bases. Germline values: CDR1 MGHRA, CDR2 YSYEKL. CDR3 length: 17 residues. J gave up 4 bases and V 4 bases, and 12 bases lay outside the gene matches. DNA for the CDR3: TGCGCCAGCAGCCCAATTCGGACAGGGGCTAGCGCAGATACGCAGTATTTT. Translated: CASSPIRTGASADTQYF.

This rearrangement joins TRBV19 to TRBJ2-7; TRBD1 aligns across 8 bases. V gave up 7 bases and J gave up 3 bases; unmatched junction bases: 23. CDR1 is LNHDA and CDR2 is SQIVND in the germline V gene (reference sequence). This CDR3 is 19 amino acids long. The CDR3 region is CASNQRTTGENLWDYEQYF. In nucleotides, the CDR3 is TGTGCCAGTAACCAAAGGACGACAGGGGAGAATTTGTGGGACTACGAGCAGTACTTC.

Turning to this clone: The sample has other DNA sequences that encode this CDR3 too. V usage is TRBV2 and J usage is TRBJ1-6; TRBD1 matches at 7 bases. CDR3 length: 13 residues. Germline V lookup: CDR1 SNHLY, CDR2 FYNNEI. The trim removed 4 bases at V and 13 bases at J, leaving 7 bases unmatched. As DNA, the CDR3 is TGTGCCAGCAGTGGGCAGGGGGTGGCCCCCCTCCACTTT. Translated, it gives CASSGQGVAPLHF.

The V call is TRBV5-1, the J call TRBJ2-5, with TRBD1 identical over 9 bases. Trimming removed 4 bases from V and 7 bases from J; junction bases left unmatched: 14. CDR3 size: 16 residues. Germline V gene data show CDR1 as SGHRS and CDR2 as YFSETQ. CDR3 region: CASSVPGDRVRRTQYF. CDR3 nucleotides: TGCGCCAGCAGCGTCCCAGGGGACAGGGTGAGGAGGACCCAGTACTTC. The variable domain in full, completed from reference TRBV5-1 and TRBJ2-5, reads KAGVTQTPRYLIKTRGQQVTLSCSPISGHRSVSWYQQTPGQGLQFLFEYFSETQRNKGNFPGRFSGRQFSNSRSEMNVSTLELGDSALYLCASSVPGDRVRRTQYFGPGTRLLVL.

The J gene is TRBJ2-1, the V gene TRBV5-4; D might be TRBD1 (5 bases). Per germline, CDR1 SGHNT and CDR2 YYREEE (reference sequence). The CDR3 consists of 14 residues. V was pared by 4 bases and J by 3 bases, with 11 bases between. DNA of the CDR3: TGTGCCAGCAGCCACCGCCAGGGCTACAATGAGCAGTTCTTC. It yields the protein CASSHRQGYNEQFF.

The chain has TRBV29-1 and TRBJ2-3, with 7 bases that match TRBD1. This CDR3 has 14 residues. Germline V gene lookup returns CDR1 SQVTM and CDR2 ANQGSEA. With V trimmed by 5 bases and J by 2 bases, 7 bases remained unmatched. CDR3 bases: TGCAGCGTTTTTGGGACAGACTCCACAGATACGCAGTATTTT. This codes for CSVFGTDSTDTQYF.

V usage is TRBV30 and J usage is TRBJ1-4; a possible D gene is TRBD1 (6 bases). V was shortened by 2 bases and J by 6 bases, with 31 bases between the two germline ends. Germline CDR1 reads GTSNPN; CDR2 reads SVGIG (reference sequence). This CDR3 contains 20 residues. DNA of the CDR3: TGTGCCTGGAGTAGAGTACGGATGCGGGGGGCAAGGTTTAATGATGAAAAACTGTTTTTT. Amino acid sequence: CAWSRVRMRGARFNDEKLFF.

This chain links TRBV29-1 with TRBJ2-7; D is uncertain. Deletions cut 3 bases from V and 2 bases from J, with 14 bases between. Germline lookup yields CDR1 SQVTM and CDR2 ANQGSEA. The CDR3 extends over 14 amino acids. The CDR3 is CSVENNYTPYEQYF. The CDR3 DNA reads TGCAGCGTTGAGAACAACTACACCCCCTACGAGCAGTACTTC.